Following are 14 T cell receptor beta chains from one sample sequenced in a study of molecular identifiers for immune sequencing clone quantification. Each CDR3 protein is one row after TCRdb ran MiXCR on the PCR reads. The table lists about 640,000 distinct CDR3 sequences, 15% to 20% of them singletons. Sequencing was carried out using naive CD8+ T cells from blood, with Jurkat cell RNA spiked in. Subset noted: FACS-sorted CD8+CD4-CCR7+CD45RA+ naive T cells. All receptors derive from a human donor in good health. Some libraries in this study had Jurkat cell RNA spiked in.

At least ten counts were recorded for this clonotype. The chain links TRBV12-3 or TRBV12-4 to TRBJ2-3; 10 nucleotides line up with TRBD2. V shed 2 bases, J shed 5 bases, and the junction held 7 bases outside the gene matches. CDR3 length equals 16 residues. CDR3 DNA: TGTGCCAGCAGTTTAAAGCTAGCGGGAGATATAGATACGCAGTATTTT. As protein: CASSLKLAGDIDTQYF.

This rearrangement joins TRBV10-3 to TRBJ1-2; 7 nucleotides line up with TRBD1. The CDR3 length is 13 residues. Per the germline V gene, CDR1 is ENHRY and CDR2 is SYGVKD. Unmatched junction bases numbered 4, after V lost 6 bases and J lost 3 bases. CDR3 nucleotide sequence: TGTGCCATCAGACCCACAGGGGACTATGGCTACACCTTC. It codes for CAIRPTGDYGYTF.

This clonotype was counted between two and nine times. The CDR3 sequence: CASSLKDNYEQYF. The CDR3, as DNA: TGCGCCAGCAGCCTAAAGGACAATTACGAGCAGTACTTC. The V gene is TRBV4-1, the J gene TRBJ2-7; D is perhaps TRBD1 (5 bases). The germline V gene has CDR1 MGHRA and CDR2 YSYEKL. The ends were cut back, 4 bases at V and 4 bases at J, with 11 bases in the middle. This CDR3 has 13 residues.

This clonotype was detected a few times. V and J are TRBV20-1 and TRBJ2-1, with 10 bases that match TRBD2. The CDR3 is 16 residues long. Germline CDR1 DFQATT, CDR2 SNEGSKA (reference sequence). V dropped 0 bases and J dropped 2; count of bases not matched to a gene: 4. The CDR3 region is CSARDLAGATYNEQFF. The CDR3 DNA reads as TGCAGTGCTAGAGACCTAGCGGGAGCAACCTACAATGAGCAGTTCTTC.

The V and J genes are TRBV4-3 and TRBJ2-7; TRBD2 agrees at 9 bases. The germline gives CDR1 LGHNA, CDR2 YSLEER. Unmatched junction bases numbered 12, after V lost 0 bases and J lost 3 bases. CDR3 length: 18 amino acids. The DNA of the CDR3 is TGCGCCAGCAGCCAAGAGCTCGAATTTAGCGGGGGTTACTACGAGCAGTACTTC. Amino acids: CASSQELEFSGGYYEQYF.

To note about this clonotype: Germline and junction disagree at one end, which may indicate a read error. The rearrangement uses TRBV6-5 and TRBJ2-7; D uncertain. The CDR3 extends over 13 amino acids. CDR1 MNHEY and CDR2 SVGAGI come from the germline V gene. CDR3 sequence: CASGYGLGYEQYF. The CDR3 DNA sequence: TGTGCCAGCGGTTACGGTTTGGGGTACGAGCAGTACTTC.

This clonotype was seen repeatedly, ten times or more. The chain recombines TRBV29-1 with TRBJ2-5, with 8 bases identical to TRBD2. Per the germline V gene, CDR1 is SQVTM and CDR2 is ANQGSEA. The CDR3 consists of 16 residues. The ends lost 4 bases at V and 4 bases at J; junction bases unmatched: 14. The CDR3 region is CSVVGEAGAGRETQYF. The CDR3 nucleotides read TGCAGCGTTGTAGGGGAAGCGGGAGCAGGACGAGAGACCCAGTACTTC. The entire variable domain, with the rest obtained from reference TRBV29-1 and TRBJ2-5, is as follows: SAVISQKPSRDICQRGTSLTIQCQVDSQVTMMFWYRQQPGQSLTLIATANQGSEATYESGFVIDKFPISRPNLTFSTLTVSNMSPEDSSIYLCSVVGEAGAGRETQYFGPGTRLLVL.

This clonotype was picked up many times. CDR3 bases: TGTGCTAGTGGTGTGACGGTCTACGAGCAGTACTTC. Translated, it gives CASGVTVYEQYF. V usage is TRBV12-5 and J usage is TRBJ2-7; D is unresolved. Germline CDR1 LGHNT, CDR2 FRNRAP. Trimming took 5 bases from V and 3 from J, leaving 8 bases between them. The CDR3 is 12 amino acids.

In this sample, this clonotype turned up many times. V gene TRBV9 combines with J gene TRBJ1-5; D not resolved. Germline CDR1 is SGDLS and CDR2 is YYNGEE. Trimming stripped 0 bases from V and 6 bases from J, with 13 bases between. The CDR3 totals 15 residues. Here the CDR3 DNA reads TGTGCCAGCAGCGTAGACGGAGGGTTAGGTCAGCCCCAGCATTTT. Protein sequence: CASSVDGGLGQPQHF. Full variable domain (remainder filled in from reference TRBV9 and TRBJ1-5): DSGVTQTPKHLITATGQRVTLRCSPRSGDLSVYWYQQSLDQGLQFLIQYYNGEERAKGNILERFSAQQFPDLHSELNLSSLELGDSALYFCASSVDGGLGQPQHFGDGTRLSIL.

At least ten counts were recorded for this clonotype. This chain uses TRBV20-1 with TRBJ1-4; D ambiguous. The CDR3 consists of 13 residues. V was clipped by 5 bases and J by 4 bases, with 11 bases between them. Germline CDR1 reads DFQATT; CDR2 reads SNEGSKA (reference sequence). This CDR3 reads CSAPRANNEKLFF. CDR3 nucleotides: TGCAGTGCTCCTAGGGCGAATAATGAAAAACTGTTTTTT.

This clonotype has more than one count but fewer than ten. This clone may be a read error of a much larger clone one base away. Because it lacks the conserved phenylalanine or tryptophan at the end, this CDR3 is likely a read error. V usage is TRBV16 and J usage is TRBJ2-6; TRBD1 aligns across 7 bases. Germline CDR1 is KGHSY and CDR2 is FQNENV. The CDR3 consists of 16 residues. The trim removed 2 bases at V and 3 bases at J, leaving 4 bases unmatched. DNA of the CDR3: TGTGCCAGCAGCCAACTGACAGGGCTTGGGGCCAACGTCCTGACTTCC. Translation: CASSQLTGLGANVLTS.

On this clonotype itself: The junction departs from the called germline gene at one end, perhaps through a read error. The CDR3 protein is CSARVGTSGKLYELFF. In DNA, the CDR3 is TGCAGTGCTAGAGTGGGGACTAGCGGGAAACTCTATGAGCTGTTCTTC. V and J are TRBV20-1 and TRBJ2-1; 13 nucleotides match TRBD2. Looked up from germline, CDR1 is DFQATT and CDR2 is SNEGSKA (reference sequence). The CDR3 spans 16 residues.

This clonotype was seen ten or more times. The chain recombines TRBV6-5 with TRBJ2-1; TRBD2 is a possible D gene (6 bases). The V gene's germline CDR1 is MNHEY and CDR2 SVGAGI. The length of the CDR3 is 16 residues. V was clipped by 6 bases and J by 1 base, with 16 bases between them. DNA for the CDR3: TGTGCCAGCAGACCCCCTAGCGCCATTTCCTACAATGAGCAGTTCTTC. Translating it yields CASRPPSAISYNEQFF.

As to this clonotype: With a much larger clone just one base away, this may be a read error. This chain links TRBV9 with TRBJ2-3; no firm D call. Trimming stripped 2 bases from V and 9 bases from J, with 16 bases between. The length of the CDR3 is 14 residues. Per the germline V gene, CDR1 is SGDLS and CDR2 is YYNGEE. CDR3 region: CASSVGGAEETQYF. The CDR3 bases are TGTGCCAGCAGCGTTGGTGGCGCCGAGGAGACGCAGTATTTT.